Listed here are 8 T cell receptor beta chains from one sample, sequenced in a study of technical replicates of blood from a few donors. Only in-frame clones appear in the TCRdb table, and some are missing; sequencing was by immunoSEQ multiplex PCR. The sample lists tens of thousands of clones; around nine tenths were seen once. The source material was PBMCs. All receptors derive from a human donor in good health. Some clones in this sample may be carry-over from other donors' samples.

This rearrangement joins TRBV4-3 to TRBJ2-2; D gene uncertain. The V gene's germline CDR1 is LGHNA and CDR2 YSLEER. V dropped 0 bases and J dropped 2 bases, with 13 bases sitting between them. This CDR3 is built from 17 residues. CDR3 residues: CASSQDLVLPNTGELFF. CDR3 DNA: TGCGCCAGCAGCCAAGATTTGGTACTACCCAACACCGGGGAGCTGTTTTTT.

The gene calls are TRBV7-8 and TRBJ2-2, with a possible D match to TRBD1 (6 bases). From germline, CDR1 is SGHVS and CDR2 FQNEAQ. Trimming stripped 7 bases from V and 3 bases from J, with 21 bases between. CDR3 length equals 17 residues. CDR3 sequence (DNA): TGTGCCAGCACCGCCTCGTGGGGGCACCTGTACACCGGGGAGCTGTTTTTT. Its translation is CASTASWGHLYTGELFF.

This chain links TRBV5-1 with TRBJ2-3; D possibly corresponds to TRBD1 (5 bases). The V gene lost 0 bases and the J gene lost 5 bases, with 10 bases spanning the gap. This CDR3 region has 14 residues. Germline CDR1 SGHRS, CDR2 YFSETQ. CDR3 protein: CASSLEGQGDTQYF. In DNA form, the CDR3 reads TGCGCCAGCAGCTTGGAGGGGCAGGGAGATACGCAGTATTTT.

V and J are TRBV4-2 and TRBJ2-5, with a tentative D call TRBD2 (6 bases). Germline CDR1 LGHNA, CDR2 YNFKEQ. The CDR3 extends over 17 amino acids. V shed 8 bases and J shed 0 bases, with 22 bases lying between them. CDR3 region: CASGFIHAGSYQETQYF. The CDR3 DNA follows: TGTGCCAGCGGATTCATACATGCGGGGTCTTACCAAGAGACCCAGTACTTC.

V is TRBV7-9 and J is TRBJ1-5, with 7 bases matching TRBD1. Germline CDR1 and CDR2: SEHNR and FQNEAQ (reference sequence). V lost 6 bases and J lost 6; bases outside the gene matches: 8. The CDR3 is 14 amino acids. The CDR3 region is CASSTGDYGQPQHF. Here the CDR3 DNA reads TGTGCCAGCAGTACAGGGGATTACGGTCAGCCCCAGCATTTT.

The CDR3 here is CASRGDRGSGEKLFF. The CDR3 nucleotides read TGTGCCAGTAGGGGAGACAGGGGGAGTGGTGAAAAACTGTTTTTT. V gene TRBV19 combines with J gene TRBJ1-4; 9 bases are shared with TRBD1. The CDR3 contains 15 residues. Trimming took 6 bases from V and 7 from J; bases not matched to a gene: 9. CDR1 LNHDA and CDR2 SQIVND come from the germline V gene (reference sequence).

The sample holds one count of this clone. The chain couples TRBV7-2 to TRBJ2-1; 7 bases agree with TRBD2. There are 15 residues in the CDR3. The V and J ends lost 1 base and 6 bases, in that order; junction bases with no gene match: 6. Per germline, CDR1 SGHTA and CDR2 FQGNSA. The CDR3 DNA follows: TGTGCCAGCAGCTTAGGGGCTAGCGGACCCAATGAGCAGTTCTTC. It codes for CASSLGASGPNEQFF.

The chain joins TRBV5-4 to TRBJ2-1; TRBD2 aligns across 9 bases. The CDR3 length is 16 residues. The germline V gene encodes CDR1 SGHNT and CDR2 YYREEE (reference sequence). With 3 bases clipped from V and 5 bases from J, the junction kept 9 bases outside the gene matches. Here the CDR3 reads CASSSYGGRVNNEQFF. Here the CDR3 DNA reads TGTGCCAGCAGCTCCTATGGCGGGAGGGTTAACAATGAGCAGTTCTTC.